These 8 T cell receptor beta chains originate from one sample sequenced in a study of blood T cells in healthy people across ages. A J-beta primer mix and a sample-barcoded 5' primer were used in a second PCR of roughly 7 to 12 cycles. A single record per CDR3 protein comes from TCRdb applying MiXCR to the 5' RACE reads. The sample lists roughly 1,500,000 distinct CDR3 sequences; about 40% were seen once. The sequencing input was blood. The receptors shown here come from a woman in her late teens or twenties in good health.

In its sample, this clonotype was seen a few times. The chain joins TRBV7-9 to TRBJ1-1, with D possibly being TRBD1 (6 bases). The germline V gene encodes CDR1 SEHNR and CDR2 FQNEAQ (reference sequence). Trimming cost V 3 bases and J 0 bases, with 11 bases left between them. The length of the CDR3 is 15 residues. The CDR3 DNA is TGTGCCAGCAGCTTGGCGGGACACTTGAACACTGAAGCTTTCTTT. Protein product: CASSLAGHLNTEAFF.

The chain links TRBV14 to TRBJ1-6; tentatively, D is TRBD1 (6 bases). V was cut by 0 bases and J by 13 bases, with 16 bases left in between. Germline V CDR1 and CDR2: SGHDN, FVKESK. The CDR3 covers 15 residues. The CDR3 sequence: CASSQDWTTGGPLHF. CDR3 coding DNA: TGTGCCAGCAGCCAAGATTGGACGACAGGCGGGCCCCTCCACTTT.

There are a few counts of this clonotype. The chain combines TRBV5-1 with TRBJ1-4, with unresolved D. Trimming cost V 4 bases and J 5 bases, with 15 bases left between them. Germline V gene data show CDR1 as SGHRS and CDR2 as YFSETQ. The CDR3 extends over 15 amino acids. The CDR3 DNA follows: TGCGCCAGCAGCGCGACCGGGTCCGAAAATGAAAAACTGTTTTTT. Its protein is CASSATGSENEKLFF.

This clonotype has more than one count but fewer than ten. This chain uses TRBV13 with TRBJ2-1; D not certain. CDR1 and CDR2 (germline): PRHDT, FYEKMQ (reference sequence). The ends were cut back, 0 bases at V and 2 bases at J, with 11 bases in the middle. This CDR3 has 16 amino acids. This chain's CDR3 is CASSLGRPSAYNEQFF. CDR3 coding DNA: TGTGCCAGCAGCTTAGGCCGCCCGTCCGCCTACAATGAGCAGTTCTTC.

The chain employs TRBV7-2 and TRBJ2-1; 9 positions match TRBD2. Germline CDR1 reads SGHTA; CDR2 reads FQGNSA. With V trimmed by 5 bases and J by 2 bases, 7 bases remained unmatched. The CDR3 has 16 residues. This chain's CDR3 is CASSDRAGGTYNEQFF. CDR3 bases: TGTGCCAGCAGCGACCGAGCGGGAGGTACCTACAATGAGCAGTTCTTC.

This chain uses TRBV10-3 with TRBJ1-6, with 10 bases lining up with TRBD1. Looked up from germline, CDR1 is ENHRY and CDR2 is SYGVKD. The ends lost 5 bases at V and 8 bases at J; junction bases unmatched: 3. The CDR3 has 14 residues. CDR3 in DNA: TGTGCCATCAGTAAGGGGACAGGGGATTCACCCCTCCACTTT. Its protein product is CAISKGTGDSPLHF.

The chain uses TRBV25-1 and TRBJ2-1; 9 bases are a match to TRBD1. Germline V CDR1 and CDR2: MGHDK, SYGVNS. The CDR3 length is 12 residues. V shed 9 bases, J shed 6 bases, and the junction held 3 bases outside the gene matches. In DNA, the CDR3 is TGTGCCAGTACGACAGGGGGCAATGAGCAGTTCTTC. It translates to CASTTGGNEQFF.

This clonotype has more than one count but fewer than ten. The gene calls are TRBV29-1 and TRBJ1-1; a weak D match, TRBD1 (5 bases). CDR3 length: 12 residues. V was pared by 4 bases and J by 4 bases, with 10 bases between. The germline gives CDR1 SQVTM, CDR2 ANQGSEA. CDR3 region: CSVVRVGTEAFF. For the CDR3, the DNA is TGCAGCGTTGTCAGGGTCGGCACTGAAGCTTTCTTT.